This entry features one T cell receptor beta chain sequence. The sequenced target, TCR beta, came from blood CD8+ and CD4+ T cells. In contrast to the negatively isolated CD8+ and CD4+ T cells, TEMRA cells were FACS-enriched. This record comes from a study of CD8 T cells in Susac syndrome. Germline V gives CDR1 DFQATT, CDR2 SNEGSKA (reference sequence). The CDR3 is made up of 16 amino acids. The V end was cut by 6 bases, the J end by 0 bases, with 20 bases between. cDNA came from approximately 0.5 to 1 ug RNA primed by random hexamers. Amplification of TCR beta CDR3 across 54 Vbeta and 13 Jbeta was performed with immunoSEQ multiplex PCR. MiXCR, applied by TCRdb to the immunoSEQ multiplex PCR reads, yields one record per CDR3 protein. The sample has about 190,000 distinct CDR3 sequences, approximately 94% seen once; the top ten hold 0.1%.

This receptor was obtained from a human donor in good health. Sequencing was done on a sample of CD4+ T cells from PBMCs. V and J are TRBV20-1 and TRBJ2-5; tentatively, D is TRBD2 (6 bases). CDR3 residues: CSAVGEAGSYQETQYF. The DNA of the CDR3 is TGCAGTGCGGTGGGGGAAGCGGGTTCGTACCAAGAGACCCAGTACTTC.